The 30 T cell receptor beta chains below come from one sample, sequenced in a study of CD8 T cells in Susac syndrome. Random hexamers were used to reverse transcribe an amount of roughly 0.5 to 1 ug RNA. A single record per CDR3 protein comes from TCRdb applying MiXCR to the immunoSEQ multiplex PCR reads. The table lists hundreds of thousands of distinct CDR3 sequences, 89% of them singletons. The sequencing sample was made of CD8+ T cells from PBMCs. Receptors were obtained from a human donor with multiple sclerosis.

V usage is TRBV12-3 or TRBV12-4 and J usage is TRBJ2-7, with D tentatively TRBD1 (6 bases). This CDR3 region has 16 residues. V lost 4 bases and J lost 4, with 20 bases in between. CDR3 sequence reads: CASSSLWGPQSYEQYF. The CDR3 region has the DNA TGTGCCAGCAGTTCCCTCTGGGGGCCGCAATCATACGAGCAGTACTTC.

This chain uses TRBV28 with TRBJ1-1; TRBD1 is a possible D gene (6 bases). The CDR3 is made up of 16 amino acids. Trimming removed 5 bases at V and 0 bases at J, with 16 bases between. The V gene's germline CDR1 is MDHEN and CDR2 SYDVKM. Here the CDR3 reads CASSPPAGHLNTEAFF. CDR3 DNA: TGTGCCAGCAGTCCGCCGGCGGGACACCTGAACACTGAAGCTTTCTTT.

J is TRBJ2-1 and V is TRBV29-1, with TRBD2 matching over 9 bases. Trimming cost V 3 bases and J 6 bases; bases outside gene matches: 3. Germline CDR1 SQVTM, CDR2 ANQGSEA. This CDR3 is 13 amino acids long. The CDR3 reads CSVDGTSLNEQFF. Here the CDR3 DNA reads TGCAGCGTTGATGGGACTAGCCTCAATGAGCAGTTCTTC.

The count of this clonotype is one. The V call is TRBV19, the J call TRBJ2-3, with unresolved D. V gave up 6 bases and J gave up 1 base, with 8 bases separating them. In germline, CDR1 is LNHDA, CDR2 SQIVND (reference sequence). The CDR3 has 13 amino acids. The CDR3 nucleotides read TGTGCCAGTAGGGGTCGGGGCACAGATACGCAGTATTTT. It codes for CASRGRGTDTQYF.

The J gene is TRBJ1-1, the V gene TRBV7-8; D gene uncertain. The germline V and J ends were trimmed by 5 bases and 0 bases, with 10 bases remaining between them. The CDR3 runs 14 residues. Germline V gene lookup returns CDR1 SGHVS and CDR2 FQNEAQ. The CDR3 DNA is TGTGCCAGCAGCCCCTGGGCTTTGAACACTGAAGCTTTCTTT. It translates to CASSPWALNTEAFF. Using reference TRBV7-8 and TRBJ1-1 for the parts outside the CDR3, the full variable domain is GAGVSQSPRYKVAKRGQDVALRCDPISGHVSLFWYQQALGQGPEFLTYFQNEAQLDKSGLPSDRFFAERPEGSVSTLKIQRTQQEDSAVYLCASSPWALNTEAFFGQGTRLTVV.

This clonotype has a single count. V usage is TRBV19 and J usage is TRBJ2-5; 9 bases fit TRBD1. The CDR3 length is 17 residues. Trimming took 5 bases from V and 2 from J; bases not matched to a gene: 12. Germline CDR1 LNHDA, CDR2 SQIVND (reference sequence). CDR3 coding DNA: TGTGCCAGTAGTCCTGGGGCTTGGACAGGGGAACAAGAGACCCAGTACTTC. Amino acids: CASSPGAWTGEQETQYF. The full variable domain, rest sourced from reference TRBV19 and TRBJ2-5, is DGGITQSPKYLFRKEGQNVTLSCEQNLNHDAMYWYRQDPGQGLRLIYYSQIVNDFQKGDIAEGYSVSREKKESFPLTVTSAQKNPTAFYLCASSPGAWTGEQETQYFGPGTRLLVL.

V is TRBV9 and J is TRBJ2-7; 9 bases match TRBD1. CDR3 length: 14 amino acids. J was trimmed by 5 bases and V by 5 bases; bases with no gene match: 8. Germline V CDR1 and CDR2: SGDLS, YYNGEE. CDR3 sequence (DNA): TGTGCCAGCAGTGATCCCGGGACAGGGCACGAGCAGTACTTC. Residues: CASSDPGTGHEQYF.

The CDR3 region has the DNA TGTGCCAGTAGTTTCGGGACAGGTTTCTCTGGAAACACCATATATTTT. Translated, it gives CASSFGTGFSGNTIYF. This chain uses TRBV19 with TRBJ1-3; TRBD1 agrees at 8 bases. Germline CDR1 LNHDA, CDR2 SQIVND (reference sequence). The CDR3 has 16 residues. The V segment lost 5 bases and the J segment 0 bases; nucleotides outside the gene matches: 6. The full variable domain, rest sourced from reference TRBV19 and TRBJ1-3, is DGGITQSPKYLFRKEGQNVTLSCEQNLNHDAMYWYRQDPGQGLRLIYYSQIVNDFQKGDIAEGYSVSREKKESFPLTVTSAQKNPTAFYLCASSFGTGFSGNTIYFGEGSWLTVV.

The chain combines TRBV29-1 with TRBJ1-1; D not certain. V was shortened by 0 bases and J by 4 bases, with 15 bases between the two germline ends. CDR3 length: 15 amino acids. The germline V gene encodes CDR1 SQVTM and CDR2 ANQGSEA. The CDR3 sequence: CSVEDLWGWSTEAFF. The CDR3, as DNA: TGCAGCGTTGAAGATCTATGGGGTTGGTCCACTGAAGCTTTCTTT.

The chain uses TRBV28 and TRBJ1-2, with 8 bases identical to TRBD1. J gave up 0 bases and V 7 bases, and 4 bases lay outside the gene matches. This CDR3 has 14 amino acids. Germline values: CDR1 MDHEN, CDR2 SYDVKM. For the CDR3, the DNA is TGTGCCAGCATAGAGACAGGGGCTAACTATGGCTACACCTTC. Translating gives CASIETGANYGYTF.

The genes are TRBV5-1 and TRBJ2-7, with no clear D. The germline V gene encodes CDR1 SGHRS and CDR2 YFSETQ. CDR3 length: 14 residues. V lost 2 bases to trimming and J lost 1 base, with 10 bases between them. The CDR3 region is CASSFYHGSYEQYF. The CDR3 nucleotides are TGCGCCAGCAGCTTTTATCATGGGTCCTACGAGCAGTACTTC.

V gene TRBV19 combines with J gene TRBJ2-1, with D perhaps TRBD2 (5 bases). This CDR3 is built from 15 residues. With 8 bases removed from V and 9 bases from J, the gap between germline ends came to 23 bases. The germline gives CDR1 LNHDA, CDR2 SQIVND (reference sequence). CDR3 amino acids: CASRSRGPKYFEQFF. The DNA for the CDR3 is TGTGCCAGTCGAAGCCGAGGGCCTAAATACTTTGAGCAGTTCTTC.

The rearrangement links TRBV21-1 to TRBJ1-4; the tabulated D call, TRBD1, remains unverified against the DNA. TRBV21-1 constitutes a pseudogene. This CDR3 is built from 15 residues. CDR3 amino acids: CASSPQTGGVEKLFF. The CDR3 coding sequence is TGTGCCAGCAGCCCCCAGACAGGCGGAGTTGAAAAACTGTTTTTT.

The chain combines TRBV3-1 with TRBJ2-7; tentatively, D is TRBD2 (5 bases). CDR1 LGHDT and CDR2 YNNKEL come from the germline V gene (reference sequence). Between the trimmed V and J ends, which lost 4 bases and 7 bases, there was a span of 20 bases. There are 15 residues in the CDR3. CDR3 bases: TGTGCCAGCAGCCGCCCTTCGGGCGGAGGAATGGAGCAGTACTTC. Translating it yields CASSRPSGGGMEQYF.

This chain joins TRBV7-2 and TRBJ2-7; D ambiguous. Germline CDR1 SGHTA, CDR2 FQGNSA. The V end was cut by 1 base, the J end by 2 bases, with 18 bases between. The CDR3 sequence is 17 residues long. Here the CDR3 DNA reads TGTGCCAGCAGCTTAGGGCTGGGGTCGTTCTCCCCCTACGAGCAGTACTTC. Its translation is CASSLGLGSFSPYEQYF.

The chain combines TRBV28 with TRBJ2-5; perhaps TRBD1 as D (6 bases). The CDR3 is made up of 16 amino acids. In germline, CDR1 is MDHEN, CDR2 SYDVKM. V was trimmed by 6 bases and J by 4 bases, leaving 21 bases between them. The CDR3 bases are TGTGCCAGCAGCTCCCCGGGGTGGGGGCCAGGAGAGACCCAGTACTTC. It encodes CASSSPGWGPGETQYF. Together with reference TRBV28 and TRBJ2-5, the CDR3 gives the full variable domain: DVKVTQSSRYLVKRTGEKVFLECVQDMDHENMFWYRQDPGLGLRLIYFSYDVKMKEKGDIPEGYSVSREKKERFSLILESASTNQTSMYLCASSSPGWGPGETQYFGPGTRLLVL.

The CDR3 protein is CASSTFGGSGRNPYEQYF. For the CDR3, the DNA is TGTGCCAGCAGTACCTTCGGGGGGTCCGGGAGGAACCCCTACGAGCAGTACTTC. The chain joins TRBV27 to TRBJ2-7, with 7 bases matching TRBD2. The CDR3 runs to 18 residues. J lost 2 bases, V lost 5 bases, and 18 bases had no gene match. The germline CDR1 and CDR2 sequences are MNHEY and SMNVEV (reference sequence).

The CDR3 sequence is CASRAGQEIQPQHF. CDR3 DNA: TGTGCCAGCAGAGCGGGACAGGAAATACAGCCCCAGCATTTT. The chain combines TRBV6-2 or TRBV6-3 with TRBJ1-5; 8 nucleotides align to TRBD1. V shed 6 bases and J 7 bases; nucleotides not matched to a gene: 8. CDR1 MNHEY and CDR2 SVGEGT come from the germline V gene. This CDR3 spans 14 amino acids.

The chain uses TRBV9 and TRBJ2-7; a possible D gene is TRBD2 (6 bases). CDR3 length equals 16 residues. Between the trimmed V and J ends, which lost 0 bases and 5 bases, there was a span of 18 bases. The germline V gene encodes CDR1 SGDLS and CDR2 YYNGEE. CDR3 loop: CASSVEGGTMRNEQYF. The CDR3, as DNA: TGTGCCAGCAGCGTAGAAGGAGGGACCATGAGGAACGAGCAGTACTTC.

The chain is built from TRBV11-2 and TRBJ1-5; a weak D match, TRBD1 (5 bases). CDR1 SGHAT and CDR2 FQNNGV come from the germline V gene. CDR3 length: 17 amino acids. Between the trimmed V and J ends, which lost 5 bases and 0 bases, there was a span of 17 bases. The CDR3 nucleotides are TGTGCCAGCAGCCTCAGGGCCGGATTTGGTAGCAATCAGCCCCAGCATTTT. Translation: CASSLRAGFGSNQPQHF.

The gene calls are TRBV27 and TRBJ2-7; tentatively, D is TRBD2 (5 bases). Trimming took off 6 bases at V and 4 bases at J, with 16 bases between the two ends. Germline loops: CDR1 MNHEY, CDR2 SMNVEV (reference sequence). This CDR3 is built from 14 residues. The CDR3 region has the DNA TGTGCCAGCAGCTCGAGACTATCCTGGTACGAGCAGTACTTC. Protein: CASSSRLSWYEQYF.

The chain couples TRBV2 to TRBJ2-4; TRBD2 agrees at 7 bases. V trimming: 8 bases; J trimming: 8 bases; junction bases outside the gene matches: 15. CDR1 is SNHLY, CDR2 FYNNEI, per germline. The CDR3 is 15 amino acids. CDR3: CASLSWGGPRDIQYF. In DNA form, the CDR3 reads TGTGCCAGCCTCTCATGGGGGGGTCCGCGGGACATTCAGTACTTC.

This chain uses TRBV20-1 with TRBJ1-5; tentative D call: TRBD1 (5 bases). The CDR3 runs 14 residues. V was shortened by 1 base and J by 7 bases, with 14 bases between the two germline ends. In germline, CDR1 is DFQATT, CDR2 SNEGSKA (reference sequence). The CDR3: CSARGGGPGQPQHF. In DNA form, the CDR3 reads TGCAGTGCTAGAGGGGGCGGCCCTGGGCAGCCCCAGCATTTT.

The chain carries TRBV27 and TRBJ2-7; D is ambiguous. CDR1 and CDR2 (germline): MNHEY, SMNVEV (reference sequence). Trimming removed 2 bases from V and 1 base from J, with 9 bases in between. CDR3 length: 14 residues. The CDR3 nucleotides are TGTGCCAGCAGTTTAGTGGCCAGGTCCTACGAGCAGTACTTC. Translating it yields CASSLVARSYEQYF.

This chain connects TRBV6-2 or TRBV6-3 to TRBJ2-7; D is perhaps TRBD1 (6 bases). Per germline, CDR1 MNHEY and CDR2 SVGEGT. The CDR3 length is 15 residues. V dropped 2 bases and J dropped 2 bases, with 13 bases sitting between them. DNA of the CDR3: TGTGCCAGCAGTTACGCCCCGGGACACACCTACGAGCAGTACTTC. Translation: CASSYAPGHTYEQYF.

V gene TRBV7-9 combines with J gene TRBJ2-5; D is unresolved. The CDR3 length is 13 residues. The germline V gene has CDR1 SEHNR and CDR2 FQNEAQ (reference sequence). V lost 6 bases to trimming and J lost 5 bases, with 13 bases between them. CDR3 sequence: CASRHPRRETQYF. DNA for the CDR3: TGTGCCAGCAGACATCCTAGGCGGGAGACCCAGTACTTC.

V and J are TRBV28 and TRBJ2-5; 7 bases fit TRBD2. V gave up 5 bases and J gave up 5 bases; unmatched junction bases: 8. Germline loops: CDR1 MDHEN, CDR2 SYDVKM. The CDR3 is 14 amino acids. The CDR3 coding sequence is TGTGCCAGCAGTACTAGACTAGCTCCGGAGACCCAGTACTTC. Its translation: CASSTRLAPETQYF.

This chain connects TRBV28 to TRBJ1-5; D not resolved. Germline CDR1 reads MDHEN; CDR2 reads SYDVKM. This CDR3 contains 13 residues. Deletions cut 3 bases from V and 3 bases from J, with 6 bases between. The CDR3 sequence: CASSLRHNQPQHF. The CDR3 DNA follows: TGTGCCAGCAGTTTGAGGCACAATCAGCCCCAGCATTTT.

V usage is TRBV14 and J usage is TRBJ2-7; D might be TRBD1 (6 bases). Trimming pared 0 bases from V and 3 bases from J, leaving 12 bases between. This CDR3 contains 15 residues. Looked up from germline, CDR1 is SGHDN and CDR2 is FVKESK. CDR3 bases: TGTGCCAGCAGCCAAGATCATACAGGGAACTACGAGCAGTACTTC. This sequence encodes CASSQDHTGNYEQYF.

The chain combines TRBV5-6 with TRBJ2-1; the D gene is possibly TRBD2 (6 bases). V lost 4 bases and J 3 bases, leaving 8 bases between the germline ends. CDR1 and CDR2 from the germline V gene are SGHDT and YYEEEE. This CDR3 contains 13 residues. The CDR3 is CASSDGSYNEQFF. In DNA, the CDR3 is TGTGCCAGCAGCGACGGGAGCTACAATGAGCAGTTCTTC.